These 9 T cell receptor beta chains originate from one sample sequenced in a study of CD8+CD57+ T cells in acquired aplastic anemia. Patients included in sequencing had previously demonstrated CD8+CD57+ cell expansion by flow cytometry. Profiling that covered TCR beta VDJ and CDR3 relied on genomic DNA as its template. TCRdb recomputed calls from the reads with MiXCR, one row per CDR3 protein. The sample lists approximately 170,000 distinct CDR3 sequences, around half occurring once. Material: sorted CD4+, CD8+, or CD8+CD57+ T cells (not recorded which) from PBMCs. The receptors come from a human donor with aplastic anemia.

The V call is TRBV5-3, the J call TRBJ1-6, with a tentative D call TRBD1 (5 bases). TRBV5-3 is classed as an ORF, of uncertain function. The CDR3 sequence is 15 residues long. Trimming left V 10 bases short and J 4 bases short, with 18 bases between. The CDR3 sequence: CAGAEAAAYNSPLHF. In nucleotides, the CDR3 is TGTGCCGGGGCGGAGGCAGCTGCTTATAATTCACCCCTCCACTTT.

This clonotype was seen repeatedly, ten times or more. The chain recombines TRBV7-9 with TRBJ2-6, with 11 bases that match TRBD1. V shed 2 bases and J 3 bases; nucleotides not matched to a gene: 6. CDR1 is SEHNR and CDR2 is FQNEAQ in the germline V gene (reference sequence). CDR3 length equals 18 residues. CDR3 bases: TGTGCCAGCAGCTTAAGAGGACAGGGGGCGCTTGGGGCCAACGTCCTGACTTTC. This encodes CASSLRGQGALGANVLTF. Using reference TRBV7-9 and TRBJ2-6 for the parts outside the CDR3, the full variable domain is DTGVSQNPRHKITKRGQNVTFRCDPISEHNRLYWYRQTLGQGPEFLTYFQNEAQLEKSRLLSDRFSAERPKGSFSTLEIQRTEQGDSAMYLCASSLRGQGALGANVLTFGAGSRLTVL.

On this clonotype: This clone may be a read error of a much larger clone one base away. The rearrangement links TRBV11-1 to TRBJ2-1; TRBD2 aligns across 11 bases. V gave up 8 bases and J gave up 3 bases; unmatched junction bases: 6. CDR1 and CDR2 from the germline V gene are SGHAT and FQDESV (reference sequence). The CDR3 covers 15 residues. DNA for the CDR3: TGTGCCAGCGGCCCAACTAGCGGGGGCTACAATGAGCAGTTCTTC. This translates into CASGPTSGGYNEQFF.

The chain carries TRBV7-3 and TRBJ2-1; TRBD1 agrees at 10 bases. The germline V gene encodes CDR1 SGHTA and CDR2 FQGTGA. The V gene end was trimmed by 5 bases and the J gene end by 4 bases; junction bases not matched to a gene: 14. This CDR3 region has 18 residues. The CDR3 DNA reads TGTGCCAGCAGCCCCCCCTCCGCTGGGGACAGGGGTTACAATGAGCAGTTCTTC. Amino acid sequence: CASSPPSAGDRGYNEQFF.

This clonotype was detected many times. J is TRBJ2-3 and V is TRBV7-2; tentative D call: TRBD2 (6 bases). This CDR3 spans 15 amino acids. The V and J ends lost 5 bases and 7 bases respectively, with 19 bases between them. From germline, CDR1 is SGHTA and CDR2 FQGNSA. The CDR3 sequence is CASSPSPGRTNTQYF. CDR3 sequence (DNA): TGTGCCAGCAGCCCCAGCCCGGGACGGACTAATACGCAGTATTTT.

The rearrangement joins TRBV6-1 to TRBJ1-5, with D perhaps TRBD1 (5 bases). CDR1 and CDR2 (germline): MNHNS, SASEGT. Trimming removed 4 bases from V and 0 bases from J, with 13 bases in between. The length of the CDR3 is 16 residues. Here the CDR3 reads CASSAPGTYSNQPQHF. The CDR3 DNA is TGTGCCAGCAGTGCCCCCGGGACTTATAGCAATCAGCCCCAGCATTTT.

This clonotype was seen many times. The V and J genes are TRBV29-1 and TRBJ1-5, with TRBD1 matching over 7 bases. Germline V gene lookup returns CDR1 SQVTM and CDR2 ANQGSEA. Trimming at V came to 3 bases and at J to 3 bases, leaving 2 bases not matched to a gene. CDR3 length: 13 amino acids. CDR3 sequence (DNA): TGCAGCGTTGACACAGGGGTCAATCAGCCCCAGCATTTT. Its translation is CSVDTGVNQPQHF.

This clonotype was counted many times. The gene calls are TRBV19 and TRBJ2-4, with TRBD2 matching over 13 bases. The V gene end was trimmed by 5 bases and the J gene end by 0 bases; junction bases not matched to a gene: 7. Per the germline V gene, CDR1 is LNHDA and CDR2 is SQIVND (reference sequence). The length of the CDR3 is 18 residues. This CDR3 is CASSSGTSGDLAKNIQYF. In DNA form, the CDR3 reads TGTGCCAGTAGTTCCGGGACTAGCGGGGACCTAGCCAAAAACATTCAGTACTTC.

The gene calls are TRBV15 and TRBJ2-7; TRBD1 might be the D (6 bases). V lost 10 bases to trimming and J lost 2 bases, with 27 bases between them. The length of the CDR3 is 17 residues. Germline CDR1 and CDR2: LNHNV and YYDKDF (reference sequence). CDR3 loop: CASSYSVGTLGTYEQYF. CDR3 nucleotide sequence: TGTGCCAGCAGTTACTCGGTTGGGACACTGGGAACCTACGAGCAGTACTTC.